This T cell receptor (beta chain) was profiled in a study of tumor and adjacent non-tumor tissue in lung cancer. As for the study in general: There were around 11 adenocarcinoma, a couple of squamous cell carcinoma and 1 small cell lung cancer cases. Each sample yielded 3.5 million to 4.5 million productive TCRbeta reads on average.

This sample's RNA came from whole unsorted tissue. More than 3 cm separated this lung sample from the edge of the tumor. Worth noting for this clonotype: Its antigen remains unknown.

Notes on the study in general: In normal lung, the top 100 clones were significantly more dominant than in tumor. Tumor TCR diversity, when higher, was linked to shorter survival.

Three rounds of nested PCR, following a modified ARM-PCR protocol, produced the TCRbeta library. TCRdb re-called the multiplex PCR reads with MiXCR, one entry per CDR3 protein. The sample lists about 100,000 distinct CDR3 sequences; 65% were seen once. Germline-derived CDR1 and CDR2 are SGHAT and FQDESV (reference sequence). V lost 7 bases and J lost 2, with 18 bases in between. The CDR3 totals 16 residues. This clonotype originated in a man under 40 with non-small cell lung cancer. Sequences were obtained from distant non-tumor lung tissue. The chain employs TRBV11-1 and TRBJ2-4; D may be TRBD1 (5 bases). The CDR3 is CASKYSGRATKNIQYF. CDR3 in DNA: TGTGCCAGCAAGTACTCAGGCAGGGCGACCAAAAACATTCAGTACTTC. The variable domain in full, completed from reference TRBV11-1 and TRBJ2-4, reads EAEVAQSPRYKITEKSQAVAFWCDPISGHATLYWYRQILGQGPELLVQFQDESVVDDSQLPKDRFSAERLKGVDSTLKIQPAELGDSAMYLCASKYSGRATKNIQYFGAGTRLSVL.